This TCR beta chain was identified during a study of control samples from healthy donors and cancer patients. The protocol was immunoSEQ multiplex PCR, while the TCRdb copy is restricted to in-frame clones and leaves out a portion. The sample has about 49,000 clones, 80% to 90% seen once. The CDR3 has 12 residues. Losses at the gene ends were 8 bases for V and 4 bases for J; bases not matched to a gene: 4. Germline CDR1 and CDR2: SNHLY and FYNNEI. This receptor was obtained from a woman between 50 and 59 years old with lung cancer. The rearrangement uses TRBV2 and TRBJ1-2; 7 bases align to TRBD1. Sequencing used PBMCs. The CDR3 DNA is TGTGCCAGCGGGTCAGGGGGCTATGGCTACACCTTC. Translated: CASGSGGYGYTF.